This record looks at one T cell receptor (beta chain) sequence and its context. Its matching antigen is unknown. It was the library that attached unique molecular identifiers to individual cDNA molecules. TCRdb recomputed calls from the RACE reads with MiXCR, one row per CDR3 protein. The sample carries more than 85,000 distinct CDR3 sequences, 30% to 35% recorded once. This entry comes from a study of human T cells and chemical hapten exposure. Study-wide findings and caveats: There were significantly more large CDR3 similarity clusters among expanded TCRs than among controls. Since the donors had alopecia, their immune response may not be the same as that of healthy people.

There are 17 residues in the CDR3. Time point denoted: patch test 3, about 24 weeks after DPC sensitization. Noted treatment: therapeutic diphenylcyclopropenone sensitization with weekly scalp DPC. Blood was collected ahead of every patch test applied. The clonotype comes from a man aged 40-50 years with alopecia areata. Some clones in this sample may be carry-over from other donors' samples. Sequenced here: whole blood, sampled in connection with sensitization to the hapten diphenylcyclopropenone (DPC). The V gene is TRBV21-1, the J gene TRBJ1-5; TRBD1 reflects the table's D call only, with no check against the DNA. TRBV21-1 is a documented pseudogene. This CDR3 reads CASSKVESTASNQPQHF. The CDR3 DNA sequence: TGTGCCAGCAGCAAAGTTGAATCGACAGCATCAAATCAGCCCCAGCATTTT.